This TCR beta chain was identified in a study of blood T cell repertoires in COVID-19. Study at large: There were acute and convalescent COVID-19 samples, and they came from the United States, Italy and Spain.

In the original processing: Estimated nucleated cell counts came from reference gene primer amplification. Libraries were prepared by immunoSEQ multiplex PCR; TCRdb keeps only in-frame clonotypes and omits some of them. For V, J and clone size, that table is used; D and trimming come from the DNA. The table lists about 120,000 clones, roughly three quarters of them singletons. The TCR sequence derives from a woman in her sixties or seventies with acute or convalescent COVID-19. The source material was peripheral blood.

CDR3 sequence: CAIRDTGGGNIQYF. The CDR3 DNA follows: TGTGCCATCAGGGATACAGGGGGCGGAAACATTCAGTACTTC. The rearrangement joins TRBV10-3 to TRBJ2-4, with 9 bases identical to TRBD1. The germline V gene encodes CDR1 ENHRY and CDR2 SYGVKD. V shed 6 bases and J 6 bases; nucleotides not matched to a gene: 6. The CDR3 is 14 amino acids.